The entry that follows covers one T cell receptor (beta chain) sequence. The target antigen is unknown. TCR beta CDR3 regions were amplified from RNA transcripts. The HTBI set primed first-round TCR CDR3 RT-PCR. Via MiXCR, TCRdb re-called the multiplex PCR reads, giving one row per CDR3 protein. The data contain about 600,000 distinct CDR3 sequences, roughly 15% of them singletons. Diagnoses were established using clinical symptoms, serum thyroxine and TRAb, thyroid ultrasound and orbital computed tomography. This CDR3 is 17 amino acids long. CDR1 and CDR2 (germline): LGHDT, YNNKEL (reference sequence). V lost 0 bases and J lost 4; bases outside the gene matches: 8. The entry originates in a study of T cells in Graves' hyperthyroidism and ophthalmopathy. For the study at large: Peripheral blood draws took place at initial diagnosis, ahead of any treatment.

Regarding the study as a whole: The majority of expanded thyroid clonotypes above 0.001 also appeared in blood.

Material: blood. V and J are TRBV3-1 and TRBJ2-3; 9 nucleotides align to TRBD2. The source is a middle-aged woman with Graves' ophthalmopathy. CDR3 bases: TGTGCCAGCAGCCAAGATCCCCGCGGGAGGGCCGCAGATACGCAGTATTTT. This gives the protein CASSQDPRGRAADTQYF.